This passage covers 11 T cell receptor beta chains from one sample sequenced in a study of CD8+ T cells in alopecia areata. Following extraction, RNA underwent reverse transcription to cDNA, which served as the sequencing template. Only in-frame clones appear in the TCRdb table, and some are missing; sequencing was by immunoSEQ multiplex PCR. The repertoire consists of over 100,000 clones, with about three fifths occurring once and the leading ten covering 12%. Treatment here: oral pan-JAK inhibitor, 5-10 mg twice daily. The sample here was CD8+ T cells sorted from blood, taken at week 24, from a patient treated with tofacitinib. All receptors come from a human donor with alopecia areata.

The sample holds one count of this clone. For the CDR3, the DNA is TGTGCCAGCAGCCCTGGGATTTCACCCCTCCACTTT. Encoded protein: CASSPGISPLHF. The rearrangement joins TRBV5-6 to TRBJ1-6; D remains ambiguous. The CDR3 loop spans 12 amino acids. The V gene's germline CDR1 is SGHDT and CDR2 YYEEEE. The V gene lost 4 bases and the J gene lost 9 bases, with 8 bases spanning the gap.

This chain joins TRBV9 and TRBJ1-2; the D is unclear. The CDR3 length is 12 residues. Deletions cut 4 bases from V and 7 bases from J, with 11 bases between. CDR1 is SGDLS and CDR2 is YYNGEE in the germline V gene. CDR3 coding DNA: TGTGCCAGCAGCCTCAGCGGGGTTGGCTACACCTTC. The encoded protein is CASSLSGVGYTF.

This clone is classed as medium-sized. Other DNA sequences in this sample translate to the same CDR3. The rearrangement joins TRBV20-1 to TRBJ2-7; tentative D call: TRBD1 (5 bases). The CDR3 has 11 residues. In germline, CDR1 is DFQATT, CDR2 SNEGSKA (reference sequence). V shed 3 bases and J shed 3 bases, with 6 bases lying between them. The CDR3 DNA sequence: TGCAGTGCTAGGGACAACTACGAGCAGTACTTC. Translation gives CSARDNYEQYF.

This clone is a singleton in its sample. The rearrangement joins TRBV5-6 to TRBJ2-7, with 9 bases identical to TRBD1. This CDR3 spans 13 amino acids. With V trimmed by 3 bases and J by 3 bases, 1 base remained unmatched. Germline CDR1 SGHDT, CDR2 YYEEEE. CDR3 residues: CASSSDRGYEQYF. The CDR3 DNA is TGTGCCAGCAGCTCGGACAGGGGCTACGAGCAGTACTTC.

The chain employs TRBV30 and TRBJ2-2, with unresolved D. The germline CDR1 and CDR2 sequences are GTSNPN and SVGIG (reference sequence). V lost 0 bases and J 3 bases, leaving 17 bases between the germline ends. The CDR3 is 17 residues long. The CDR3 reads CAWSVGTARTYTGELFF. The CDR3 nucleotides are TGTGCCTGGAGTGTTGGTACGGCTCGGACGTACACCGGGGAGCTGTTTTTT.

The J gene is TRBJ1-1, the V gene TRBV10-3; D is unclear. The germline V gene encodes CDR1 ENHRY and CDR2 SYGVKD. The CDR3 totals 12 residues. V was shortened by 4 bases and J by 4 bases, with 7 bases between the two germline ends. In nucleotides, the CDR3 is TGTGCCATCAGTGGAGGAGGCACTGAAGCTTTCTTT. The encoded protein is CAISGGGTEAFF.

The rearrangement joins TRBV29-1 to TRBJ1-1; D unclear. Germline V gene data show CDR1 as SQVTM and CDR2 as ANQGSEA. This CDR3 has 10 amino acids. V lost 6 bases to trimming and J lost 7 bases, with 9 bases between them. The CDR3 DNA is TGCAGCGTCCGGGGAAGTGAAGCTTTCTTT. This encodes CSVRGSEAFF. The full variable domain, with the rest looked up from reference TRBV29-1 and TRBJ1-1, is SAVISQKPSRDICQRGTSLTIQCQVDSQVTMMFWYRQQPGQSLTLIATANQGSEATYESGFVIDKFPISRPNLTFSTLTVSNMSPEDSSIYLCSVRGSEAFFGQGTRLTVV.

This rearrangement joins TRBV13 to TRBJ1-5; D remains ambiguous. CDR3 length: 14 amino acids. Germline V gives CDR1 PRHDT, CDR2 FYEKMQ (reference sequence). The V and J ends lost 1 base and 3 bases respectively, with 7 bases between them. CDR3 residues: CASSLAPDNQPQHF. CDR3 DNA: TGTGCCAGCAGCTTAGCCCCCGACAATCAGCCCCAGCATTTT.

Of note for this clone: A junction end diverges from the germline sequence, so it may reflect a read error. The chain recombines TRBV6-1 with TRBJ2-1, with 11 bases matching TRBD1. Germline CDR1 and CDR2: MNHNS and SASEGT. The CDR3 covers 15 residues. DNA for the CDR3: TGTGCCAGCATTGAAGAAGGGACAGGGGGCAATGAGCAGTTCTTC. Translation gives CASIEEGTGGNEQFF.

This chain connects TRBV13 to TRBJ2-1; D unclear. The CDR3 is 13 amino acids. Trimming left V 2 bases short and J 5 bases short, with 7 bases between. Germline values: CDR1 PRHDT, CDR2 FYEKMQ (reference sequence). CDR3 bases: TGTGCCAGCAGCTTAAGAGACCACAATGAGCAGTTCTTC. This encodes CASSLRDHNEQFF.

This chain joins TRBV30 and TRBJ1-1; D is ambiguous. Trimming pared 0 bases from V and 4 bases from J, leaving 9 bases between. The CDR3 consists of 13 residues. Germline V gene sequence: CDR1 GTSNPN, CDR2 SVGIG (reference sequence). CDR3 protein: CAWSVTPGTEAFF. The CDR3 region has the DNA TGTGCCTGGAGTGTAACACCAGGCACTGAAGCTTTCTTT. Full variable domain (missing parts from reference TRBV30 and TRBJ1-1): SQTIHQWPATLVQPVGSPLSLECTVEGTSNPNLYWYRQAAGRGLQLLFYSVGIGQISSEVPQNLSASRPQDRQFILSSKKLLLSDSGFYLCAWSVTPGTEAFFGQGTRLTVV.